This entry describes one TCR beta chain. Its target is unknown. The libraries were made with immunoSEQ v3. The table came from immunoSEQ multiplex PCR; TCRdb's copy has only in-frame clones and leaves some out. The sample yields 50,000 to 70,000 clones, about two thirds seen once. These data belong to a study of TIL therapy for anti-PD-1-resistant metastatic lung cancer. Study-level information: Tumor harvest preceded PD-1/PD-L1 blockade, followed by nivolumab treatment. Most patients had lung adenocarcinoma.

Germline V gives CDR1 SGHAT, CDR2 FQNNGV. The CDR3 totals 13 residues. The V and J ends lost 9 bases and 0 bases respectively, with 9 bases between them. Indicated time point: pre-treatment sample, taken before nivolumab and TIL therapy. Patients were adults with stage 4 NSCLC. Regarding the study as a whole: Patients were highly selected, enriched for treatment-naive, never-smoker and oncogene-addicted cases.

V is TRBV11-2 and J is TRBJ2-1; D uncertain. The origin of this receptor is a person aged 25-85 years with non-small cell lung cancer. The input for sequencing was blood, taken at baseline. CDR3: CASGLSSYNEQFF. As DNA, the CDR3 is TGTGCCAGTGGCCTTAGCTCCTACAATGAGCAGTTCTTC.